The rows below give T cell receptor beta chains drawn from one sample of a study of cytomegalovirus exposure and HLA in healthy donors. Using immunoSEQ multiplex PCR, the repertoire was profiled, and TCRdb retains in-frame clones only, with some absent. The sample includes some 120,000 clones. Sequenced material: PBMCs. Receptors originate from a man younger than 35 in good health and CMV-seronegative. The CDR3 runs from the conserved cysteine through the conserved F or W.

len,v_gene,j_gene,CDR3aa
17,TRBV6-1,TRBJ2-5,CASSEVHISGGQETQYF
15,TRBV2,TRBJ2-7,CASSEALAGVSEQYF
15,TRBV6-5,TRBJ2-5,CASSSGRGPEETQYF
16,TRBV5-1,TRBJ2-7,CASSGGDSTGRYEQYF
15,TRBV30,TRBJ1-2,CAWSLGTGRLRGYTF
15,TRBV7-2,TRBJ2-7,CASSLALGGSYEQYF
16,TRBV19,TRBJ2-1,CASSASSGRFYNEQFF
14,TRBV11-3,TRBJ2-7,CASSQTGTGGEQYF
12,TRBV5-1,TRBJ1-1,CASSGGQGVAFF
12,TRBV18,.,CASSPGGAEQYF
14,TRBV5-1,TRBJ1-4,CASSSGQVNEKLFF